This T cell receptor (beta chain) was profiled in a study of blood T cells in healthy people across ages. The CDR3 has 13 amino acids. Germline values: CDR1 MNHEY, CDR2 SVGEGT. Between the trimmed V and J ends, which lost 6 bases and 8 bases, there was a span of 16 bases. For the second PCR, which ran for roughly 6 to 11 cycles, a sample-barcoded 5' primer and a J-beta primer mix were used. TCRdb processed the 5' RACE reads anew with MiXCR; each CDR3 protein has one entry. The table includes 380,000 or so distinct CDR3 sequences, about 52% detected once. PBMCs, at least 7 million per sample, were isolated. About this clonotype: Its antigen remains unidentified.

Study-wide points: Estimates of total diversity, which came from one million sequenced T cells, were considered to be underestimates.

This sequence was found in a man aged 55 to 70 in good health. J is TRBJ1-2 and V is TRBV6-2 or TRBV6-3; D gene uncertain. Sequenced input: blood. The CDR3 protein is CASSPADLGGYTF. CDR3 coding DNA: TGTGCCAGCAGCCCCGCGGACCTCGGGGGCTACACCTTC.